The sequence of this T cell receptor beta chain was determined in a study of cytomegalovirus exposure and HLA in healthy donors. Assay used: immunoSEQ multiplex PCR; TCRdb lists only in-frame clones, some missing. The sample lists about 160,000 clones; around four fifths were seen once. The sample taken for sequencing was PBMCs. This clonotype was sampled from a man younger than 45 in good health and CMV-seropositive.

The CDR3, as DNA: TGTGCCAGCAGCGCCGACCAGGGGGAAGGTTCACCCCTCCACTTT. Its protein is CASSADQGEGSPLHF. V gene TRBV9 combines with J gene TRBJ1-6; 7 bases map to TRBD1. This CDR3 has 15 amino acids. V lost 3 bases, J lost 9 bases, and 9 bases stayed unmatched. The germline CDR1 and CDR2 sequences are SGDLS and YYNGEE. Full variable domain (missing parts from reference TRBV9 and TRBJ1-6): DSGVTQTPKHLITATGQRVTLRCSPRSGDLSVYWYQQSLDQGLQFLIQYYNGEERAKGNILERFSAQQFPDLHSELNLSSLELGDSALYFCASSADQGEGSPLHFGNGTRLTVT.